One sample yielded the 20 T cell receptor beta chains listed below, sequenced in a study of cytomegalovirus exposure and HLA in healthy donors. Primers: 60 Vbeta forward and 13 Jbeta reverse. Assay used: immunoSEQ multiplex PCR; TCRdb lists only in-frame clones, some missing. The repertoire consists of 100,000 to 150,000 clones, with roughly 83% occurring once and the leading ten covering around 1.2%. The sequenced material came from PBMCs. The origin of the receptors is a girl aged 2 to 10 in good health and CMV-seronegative.

The V gene is TRBV10-1, the J gene TRBJ1-4, with D maybe TRBD1 (5 bases). The CDR3 length is 15 residues. The germline CDR1 and CDR2 sequences are WNHNN and SYGVQD (reference sequence). Trimming removed 0 bases at V and 6 bases at J, with 11 bases between. The CDR3 region is CASSESSGYDEKLFF. The CDR3 bases are TGCGCCAGCAGTGAGTCGTCAGGGTACGATGAAAAACTGTTTTTT.

In its sample, this clone was seen once. The chain couples TRBV2 to TRBJ1-5; 9 bases are a match to TRBD1. CDR1 SNHLY and CDR2 FYNNEI come from the germline V gene. V shed 3 bases, J shed 7 bases, and the junction held 7 bases outside the gene matches. The CDR3 covers 15 residues. CDR3 DNA sequence: TGTGCCAGCAGTGAGGCCGGACAGGGGTGGCAGCCCCAGCATTTT. It specifies CASSEAGQGWQPQHF.

This chain uses TRBV5-1 with TRBJ1-5; D remains unclear. V was cut by 4 bases and J by 0 bases, with 5 bases left in between. Germline V lookup: CDR1 SGHRS, CDR2 YFSETQ. This CDR3 is 13 amino acids long. The CDR3 region is CASSPNSNQPQHF. The CDR3 DNA reads TGCGCCAGCAGCCCAAATAGCAATCAGCCCCAGCATTTT.

The gene calls are TRBV19 and TRBJ2-3, with TRBD2 identical over 9 bases. Per germline, CDR1 LNHDA and CDR2 SQIVND (reference sequence). This CDR3 comprises 17 residues. V lost 5 bases and J lost 4; bases outside the gene matches: 13. In DNA, the CDR3 is TGTGCCAGTAGTCCATTAGCGGGAGAAAGAAGCGCAGATACGCAGTATTTT. Translation gives CASSPLAGERSADTQYF.

The CDR3: CSVVSGLADSYEQYF. The CDR3 DNA follows: TGCAGCGTTGTTTCGGGACTAGCGGACTCCTACGAGCAGTACTTC. The chain joins TRBV29-1 to TRBJ2-7, with 11 positions matching TRBD2. Germline CDR1 SQVTM, CDR2 ANQGSEA. Trimming at V came to 4 bases and at J to 0 bases, leaving 5 bases not matched to a gene. This CDR3 has 15 residues.

V and J are TRBV6-1 and TRBJ1-2; 10 bases match TRBD1. The CDR3 consists of 14 residues. Germline CDR1 is MNHNS and CDR2 is SASEGT. Trimming took 5 bases from V and 6 from J; bases not matched to a gene: 6. The CDR3 region has the DNA TGTGCCAGCAGTACCGGGACAGGGGTCAATGGCTACACCTTC. Encoded protein: CASSTGTGVNGYTF.

Note on this clone: A junction boundary mismatches the germline segment, possibly from a read error. V usage is TRBV7-7 and J usage is TRBJ1-1, with 9 bases matching TRBD1. The length of the CDR3 is 14 residues. Germline V gene sequence: CDR1 SSHAT, CDR2 FNYEAQ (reference sequence). In nucleotides, the CDR3 is TGTGCTAGCAGCCCCGGGACAGGGAGCACTGAAGCTTTCTTT. Residues: CASSPGTGSTEAFF.

The rearrangement joins TRBV25-1 to TRBJ1-5; no firm D call. The length of the CDR3 is 14 residues. From germline, CDR1 is MGHDK and CDR2 SYGVNS. V lost 2 bases to trimming and J lost 2 bases, with 7 bases between them. The CDR3, as DNA: TGTGCCAGCAGTGAAGCAGTGGGCAATCAGCCCCAGCATTTT. It is translated as CASSEAVGNQPQHF.

The chain is built from TRBV28 and TRBJ2-3; D is unresolved. The length of the CDR3 is 14 residues. Per germline, CDR1 MDHEN and CDR2 SYDVKM. V was cut by 2 bases and J by 2 bases, with 8 bases left in between. CDR3 bases: TGTGCCAGCAGTTTACCCAGATTCACAGATACGCAGTATTTT. Translating gives CASSLPRFTDTQYF.

This chain's CDR3 is CATRTSGTDTQYF. The CDR3 DNA is TGCGCCACCCGGACTAGCGGGACCGATACGCAGTATTTT. The chain carries TRBV10-2 and TRBJ2-3, with 12 bases identical to TRBD2. This CDR3 comprises 13 residues. Trimming at V came to 10 bases and at J to 6 bases, leaving 5 bases not matched to a gene. Germline values: CDR1 WSHSY, CDR2 SAAADI.

This chain uses TRBV12-2 with TRBJ1-5; the D segment call TRBD1 is taken from the table without a DNA check. TRBV12-2 is a listed pseudogene. This CDR3 has 15 amino acids. The chain's CDR3 is CASRLASGPNQPQHF. Here the CDR3 DNA reads TGTGCAAGTCGCTTAGCTTCAGGGCCCAATCAGCCCCAGCATTTT.

V and J are TRBV10-1 and TRBJ1-1; 7 positions match TRBD1. The germline CDR1 and CDR2 sequences are WNHNN and SYGVQD (reference sequence). The junction had 10 bases not matched to a gene; V was cut back by 2 bases and J by 1 base. The CDR3 runs 17 residues. The CDR3 sequence: CASSETTRTGRNTEAFF. The CDR3 nucleotides read TGCGCCAGCAGTGAGACGACTCGGACAGGACGGAACACTGAAGCTTTCTTT.

This clone appeared a single time. V and J are TRBV11-2 and TRBJ2-7, with 8 bases that match TRBD2. The length of the CDR3 is 13 residues. In germline, CDR1 is SGHAT, CDR2 FQNNGV. The J segment lost 4 bases and the V segment lost 5 bases, leaving 4 bases of the junction unmatched. CDR3 in DNA: TGTGCCAGCAGCCTCGGGACTAGATACGAGCAGTACTTC. Protein product: CASSLGTRYEQYF.

The chain joins TRBV7-6 to TRBJ2-7; TRBD2 matches at 10 bases. V was clipped by 5 bases and J by 5 bases; unmatched bases: 9. CDR3 length equals 15 residues. The germline gives CDR1 SGHVS, CDR2 FNYEAQ. In DNA, the CDR3 is TGTGCCAGCAGCCCCCTAGCGGGAGCGGCGCACGAGCAGTACTTC. The encoded protein is CASSPLAGAAHEQYF.

The chain uses TRBV27 and TRBJ2-7; TRBD2 aligns across 11 bases. V lost 5 bases and J lost 5; bases outside the gene matches: 14. This CDR3 comprises 17 residues. Germline V CDR1 and CDR2: MNHEY, SMNVEV (reference sequence). For the CDR3, the DNA is TGTGCCAGCAGTCCCCTTTATACTAGCGGGAGATCCCACGAGCAGTACTTC. It codes for CASSPLYTSGRSHEQYF.

This CDR3 reads CASSYRAQANEQFF. CDR3 in DNA: TGTGCCAGCAGTTACCGCGCACAAGCGAATGAGCAGTTCTTC. The genes are TRBV6-9 and TRBJ2-1; D remains ambiguous. The CDR3 spans 14 residues. Germline CDR1 is MNHGY and CDR2 is SVAAGI. V was trimmed by 3 bases and J by 7 bases, leaving 13 bases between them.

This clone was counted only a few times. J is TRBJ2-1 and V is TRBV30, with 9 bases fitting TRBD2. The CDR3 has 15 residues. With 3 bases clipped from V and 7 bases from J, the junction kept 10 bases outside the gene matches. Germline V gene data show CDR1 as GTSNPN and CDR2 as SVGIG (reference sequence). The CDR3 spells CAWRLPGLARNEQFF. CDR3 sequence (DNA): TGTGCCTGGAGACTCCCGGGACTAGCAAGGAATGAGCAGTTCTTC.

The J gene is TRBJ2-7, the V gene TRBV19; no clear D gene. Between the trimmed V and J ends, which lost 2 bases and 2 bases, there was a span of 7 bases. The germline gives CDR1 LNHDA, CDR2 SQIVND (reference sequence). This CDR3 is 13 amino acids long. CDR3 DNA sequence: TGTGCCAGTAGTATACGGGTGACCTACGAGCAGTACTTC. Translated: CASSIRVTYEQYF. Looking up the rest from reference TRBV19 and TRBJ2-7 gives the full variable domain: DGGITQSPKYLFRKEGQNVTLSCEQNLNHDAMYWYRQDPGQGLRLIYYSQIVNDFQKGDIAEGYSVSREKKESFPLTVTSAQKNPTAFYLCASSIRVTYEQYFGPGTRLTVT.

In its sample, this clone was seen a few times. This chain connects TRBV19 to TRBJ2-3, with D uncertain. The CDR3 loop spans 12 amino acids. Trimming removed 6 bases from V and 0 bases from J, with 4 bases in between. CDR1 is LNHDA and CDR2 is SQIVND in the germline V gene (reference sequence). CDR3 in DNA: TGTGCCAGTAGCCCTAGCACAGATACGCAGTATTTT. The encoded protein is CASSPSTDTQYF.

The chain carries TRBV6-5 and TRBJ2-3; D remains unclear. CDR3 length: 13 residues. The germline CDR1 and CDR2 sequences are MNHEY and SVGAGI. V dropped 3 bases and J dropped 2 bases, with 6 bases sitting between them. In DNA form, the CDR3 reads TGTGCCAGCAGTTATCGGTACACAGATACGCAGTATTTT. Its protein is CASSYRYTDTQYF.